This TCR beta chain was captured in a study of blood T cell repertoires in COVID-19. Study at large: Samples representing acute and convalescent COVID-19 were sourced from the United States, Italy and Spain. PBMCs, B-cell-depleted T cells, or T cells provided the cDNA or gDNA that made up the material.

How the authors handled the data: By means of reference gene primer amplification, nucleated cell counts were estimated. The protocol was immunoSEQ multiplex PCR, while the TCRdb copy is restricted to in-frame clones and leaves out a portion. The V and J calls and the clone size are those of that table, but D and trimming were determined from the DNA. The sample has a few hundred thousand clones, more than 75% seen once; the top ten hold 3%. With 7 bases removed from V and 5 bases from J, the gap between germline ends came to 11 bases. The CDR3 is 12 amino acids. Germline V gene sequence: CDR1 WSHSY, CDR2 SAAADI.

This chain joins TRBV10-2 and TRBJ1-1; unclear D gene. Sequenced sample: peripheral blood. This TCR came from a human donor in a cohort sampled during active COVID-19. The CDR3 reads CASNHPGTEAFF. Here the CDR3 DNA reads TGCGCCAGCAATCACCCGGGGACTGAAGCTTTCTTT.